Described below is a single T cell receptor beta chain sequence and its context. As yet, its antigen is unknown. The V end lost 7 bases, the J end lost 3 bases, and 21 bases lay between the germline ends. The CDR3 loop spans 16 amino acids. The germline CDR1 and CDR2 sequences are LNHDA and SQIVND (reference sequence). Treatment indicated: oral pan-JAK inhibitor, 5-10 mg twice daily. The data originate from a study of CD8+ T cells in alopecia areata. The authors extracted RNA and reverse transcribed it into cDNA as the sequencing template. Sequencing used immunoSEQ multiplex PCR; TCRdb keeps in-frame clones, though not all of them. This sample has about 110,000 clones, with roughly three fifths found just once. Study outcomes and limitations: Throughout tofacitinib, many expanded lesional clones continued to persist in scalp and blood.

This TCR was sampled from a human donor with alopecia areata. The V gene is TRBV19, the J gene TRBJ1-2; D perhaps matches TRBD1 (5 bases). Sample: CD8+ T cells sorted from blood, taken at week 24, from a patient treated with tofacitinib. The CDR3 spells CASTSPGASQDYGYTF. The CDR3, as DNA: TGTGCCAGTACCTCACCCGGGGCCAGCCAGGACTATGGCTACACCTTC.